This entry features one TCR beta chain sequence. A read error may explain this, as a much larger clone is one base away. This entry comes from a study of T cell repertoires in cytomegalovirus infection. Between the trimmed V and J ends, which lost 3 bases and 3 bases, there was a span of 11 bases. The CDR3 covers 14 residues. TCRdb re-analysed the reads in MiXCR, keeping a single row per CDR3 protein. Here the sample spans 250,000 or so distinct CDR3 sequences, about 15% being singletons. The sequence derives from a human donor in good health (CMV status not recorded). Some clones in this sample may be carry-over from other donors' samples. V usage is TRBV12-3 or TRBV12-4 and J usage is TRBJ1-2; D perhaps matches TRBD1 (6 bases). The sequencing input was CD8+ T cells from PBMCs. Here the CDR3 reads CASSFGTLHYGYTF. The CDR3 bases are TGTGCCAGCAGTTTTGGGACACTACACTATGGCTACACCTTC.